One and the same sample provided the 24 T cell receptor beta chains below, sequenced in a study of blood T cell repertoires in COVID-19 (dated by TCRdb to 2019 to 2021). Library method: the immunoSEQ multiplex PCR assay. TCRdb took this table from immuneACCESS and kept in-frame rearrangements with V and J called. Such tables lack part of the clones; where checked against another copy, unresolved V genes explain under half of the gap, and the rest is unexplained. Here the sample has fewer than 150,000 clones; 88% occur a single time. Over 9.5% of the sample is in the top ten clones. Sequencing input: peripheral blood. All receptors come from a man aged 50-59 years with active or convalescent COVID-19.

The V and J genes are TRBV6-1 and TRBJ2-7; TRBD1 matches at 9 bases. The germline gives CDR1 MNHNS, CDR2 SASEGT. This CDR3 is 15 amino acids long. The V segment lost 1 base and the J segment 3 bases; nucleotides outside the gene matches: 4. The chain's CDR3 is CASSEGTGAIYEQYF. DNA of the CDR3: TGTGCCAGCAGTGAAGGGACAGGGGCGATCTACGAGCAGTACTTC.

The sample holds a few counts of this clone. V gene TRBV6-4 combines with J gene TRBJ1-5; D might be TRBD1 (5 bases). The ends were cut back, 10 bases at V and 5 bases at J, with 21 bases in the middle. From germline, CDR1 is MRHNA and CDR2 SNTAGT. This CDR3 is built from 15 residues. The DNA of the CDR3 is TGTGCCAACTGGGGGGAAAACCCCAGGCATCAGCCCCAGCATTTT. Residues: CANWGENPRHQPQHF.

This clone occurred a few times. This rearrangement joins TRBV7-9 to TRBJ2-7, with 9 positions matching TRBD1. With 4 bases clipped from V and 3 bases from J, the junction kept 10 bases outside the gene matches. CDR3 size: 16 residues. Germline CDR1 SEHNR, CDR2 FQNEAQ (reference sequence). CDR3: CASSSFGTGKGYEQYF. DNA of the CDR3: TGTGCCAGCAGCTCCTTCGGGACAGGGAAGGGCTACGAGCAGTACTTC. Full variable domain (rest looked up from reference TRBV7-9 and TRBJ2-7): DTGVSQNPRHKITKRGQNVTFRCDPISEHNRLYWYRQTLGQGPEFLTYFQNEAQLEKSRLLSDRFSAERPKGSFSTLEIQRTEQGDSAMYLCASSSFGTGKGYEQYFGPGTRLTVT.

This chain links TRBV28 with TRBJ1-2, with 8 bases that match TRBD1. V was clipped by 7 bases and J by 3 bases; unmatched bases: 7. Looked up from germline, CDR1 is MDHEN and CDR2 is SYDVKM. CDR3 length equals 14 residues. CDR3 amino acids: CASKTRGRDYGYTF. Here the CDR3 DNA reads TGTGCCAGCAAAACCAGGGGGCGCGACTATGGCTACACCTTC.

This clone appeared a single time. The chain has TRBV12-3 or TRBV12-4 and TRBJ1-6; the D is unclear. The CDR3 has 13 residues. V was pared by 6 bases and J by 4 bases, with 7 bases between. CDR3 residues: CASRSNYNSPLHF. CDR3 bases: TGTGCCAGCAGGTCAAATTATAATTCACCCCTCCACTTT.

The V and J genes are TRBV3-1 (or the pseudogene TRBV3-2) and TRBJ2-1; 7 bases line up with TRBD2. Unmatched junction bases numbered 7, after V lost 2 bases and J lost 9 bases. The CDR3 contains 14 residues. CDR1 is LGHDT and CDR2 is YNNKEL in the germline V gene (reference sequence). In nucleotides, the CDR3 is TGTGCCAGCAGCCAACGCGGGAGTTCTGGTGAGCAGTTCTTC. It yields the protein CASSQRGSSGEQFF.

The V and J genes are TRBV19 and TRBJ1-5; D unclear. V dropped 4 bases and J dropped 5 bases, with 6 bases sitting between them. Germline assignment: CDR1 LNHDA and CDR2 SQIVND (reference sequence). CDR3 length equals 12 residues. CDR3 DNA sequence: TGTGCCAGTAGTAACCGGGATCAGCCCCAGCATTTT. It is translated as CASSNRDQPQHF.

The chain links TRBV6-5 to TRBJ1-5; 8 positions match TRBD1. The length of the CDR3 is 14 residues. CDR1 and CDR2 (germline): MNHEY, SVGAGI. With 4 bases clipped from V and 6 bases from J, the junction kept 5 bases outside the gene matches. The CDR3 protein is CASSLDRVGQPQHF. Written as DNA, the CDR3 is TGTGCCAGCAGTTTGGACAGGGTGGGTCAGCCCCAGCATTTT.

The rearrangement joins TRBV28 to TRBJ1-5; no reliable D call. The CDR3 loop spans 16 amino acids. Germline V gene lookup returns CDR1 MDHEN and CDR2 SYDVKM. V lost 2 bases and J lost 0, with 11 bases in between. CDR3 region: CASSLVPGVSNQPQHF. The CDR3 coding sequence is TGTGCCAGCAGTTTAGTCCCAGGCGTTAGCAATCAGCCCCAGCATTTT.

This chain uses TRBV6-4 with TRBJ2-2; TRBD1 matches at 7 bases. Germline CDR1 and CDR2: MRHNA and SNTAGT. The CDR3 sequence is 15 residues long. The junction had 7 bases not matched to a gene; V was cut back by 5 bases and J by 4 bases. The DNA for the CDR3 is TGTGCCAGCAGTCCGGACAGGTTATCCACCGGGGAGCTGTTTTTT. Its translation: CASSPDRLSTGELFF.

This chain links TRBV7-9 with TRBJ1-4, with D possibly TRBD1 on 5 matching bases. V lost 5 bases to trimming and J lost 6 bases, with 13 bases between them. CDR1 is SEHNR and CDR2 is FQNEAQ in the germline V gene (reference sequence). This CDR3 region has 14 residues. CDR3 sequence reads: CASSRRQNYEKLFF. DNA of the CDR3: TGTGCCAGCAGCCGTCGACAGAACTATGAAAAACTGTTTTTT.

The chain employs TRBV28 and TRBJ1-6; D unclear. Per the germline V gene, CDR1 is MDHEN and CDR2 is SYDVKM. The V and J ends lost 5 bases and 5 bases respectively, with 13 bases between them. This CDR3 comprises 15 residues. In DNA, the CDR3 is TGTGCCAGCAGTCGGGAACAGTGGAATAATTCACCCCTCCACTTT. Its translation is CASSREQWNNSPLHF.

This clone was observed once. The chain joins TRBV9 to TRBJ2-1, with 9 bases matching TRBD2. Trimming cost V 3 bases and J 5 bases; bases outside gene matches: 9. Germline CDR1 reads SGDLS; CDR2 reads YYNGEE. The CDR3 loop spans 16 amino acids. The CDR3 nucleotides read TGTGCCAGCAGCGCGCCGCTAGCGGGAAGAAACAATGAGCAGTTCTTC. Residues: CASSAPLAGRNNEQFF.

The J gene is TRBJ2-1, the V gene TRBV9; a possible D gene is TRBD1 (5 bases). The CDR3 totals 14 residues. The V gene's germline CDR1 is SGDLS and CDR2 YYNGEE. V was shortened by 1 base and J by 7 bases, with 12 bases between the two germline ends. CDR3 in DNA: TGTGCCAGCAGCGTACAGGGCGTTTTAAATGAGCAGTTCTTC. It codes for CASSVQGVLNEQFF.

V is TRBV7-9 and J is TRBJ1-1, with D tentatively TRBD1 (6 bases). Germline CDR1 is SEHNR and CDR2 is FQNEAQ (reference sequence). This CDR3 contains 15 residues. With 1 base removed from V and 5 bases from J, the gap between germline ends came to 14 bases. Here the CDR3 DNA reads TGTGCCAGCAGCTTAGAGCAGGGGAGATGGACTGAAGCTTTCTTT. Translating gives CASSLEQGRWTEAFF.

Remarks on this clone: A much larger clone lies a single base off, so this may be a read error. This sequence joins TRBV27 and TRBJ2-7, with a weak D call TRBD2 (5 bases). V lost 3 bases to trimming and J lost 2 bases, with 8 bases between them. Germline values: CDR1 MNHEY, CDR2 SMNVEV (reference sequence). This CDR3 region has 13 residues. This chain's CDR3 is CASSLGSTYEQYF. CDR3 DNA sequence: TGTGCCAGCAGTTTGGGGAGTACCTACGAGCAGTACTTC.

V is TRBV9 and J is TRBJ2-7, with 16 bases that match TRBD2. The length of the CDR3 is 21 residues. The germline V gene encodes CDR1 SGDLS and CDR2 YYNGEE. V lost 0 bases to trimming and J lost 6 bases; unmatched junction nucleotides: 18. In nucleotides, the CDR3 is TGTGCCAGCAGCGTAGGGTGGGCAGGCTCGGGACTAGCGGGAGGGCCCGGCGAGCAGTACTTC. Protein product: CASSVGWAGSGLAGGPGEQYF.

In DNA form, the CDR3 reads TGTGCCAGTAGCCACAGGACAGGGAACACTGAAGCTTTCTTT. Translated: CASSHRTGNTEAFF. This chain connects TRBV19 to TRBJ1-1; TRBD1 matches 7 bases. The CDR3 totals 14 residues. The germline V gene has CDR1 LNHDA and CDR2 SQIVND (reference sequence). V trimming: 6 bases; J trimming: 1 base; junction bases outside the gene matches: 5.

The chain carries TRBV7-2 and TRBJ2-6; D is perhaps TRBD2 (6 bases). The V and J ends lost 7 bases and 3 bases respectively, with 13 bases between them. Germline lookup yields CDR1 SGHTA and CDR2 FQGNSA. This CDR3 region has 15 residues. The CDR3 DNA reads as TGTGCCAGCAACCTAGGGAGGAGTGGGGCCAACGTCCTGACTTTC. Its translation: CASNLGRSGANVLTF.

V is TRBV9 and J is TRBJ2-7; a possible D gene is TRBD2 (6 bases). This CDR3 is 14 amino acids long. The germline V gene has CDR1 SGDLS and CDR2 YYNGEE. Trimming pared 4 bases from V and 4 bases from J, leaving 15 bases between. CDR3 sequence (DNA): TGTGCCAGCAGCCCCGGGACTGGCCCTTACGAGCAGTACTTC. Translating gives CASSPGTGPYEQYF. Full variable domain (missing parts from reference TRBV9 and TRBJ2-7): DSGVTQTPKHLITATGQRVTLRCSPRSGDLSVYWYQQSLDQGLQFLIQYYNGEERAKGNILERFSAQQFPDLHSELNLSSLELGDSALYFCASSPGTGPYEQYFGPGTRLTVT.

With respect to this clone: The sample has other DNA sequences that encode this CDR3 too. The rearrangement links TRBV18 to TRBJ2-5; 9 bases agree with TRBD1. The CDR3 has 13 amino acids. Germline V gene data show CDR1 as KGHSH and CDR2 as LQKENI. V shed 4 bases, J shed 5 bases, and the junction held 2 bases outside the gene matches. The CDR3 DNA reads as TGTGCCAGCTCACAGGGACAGGGTGAGACCCAGTACTTC. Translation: CASSQGQGETQYF.

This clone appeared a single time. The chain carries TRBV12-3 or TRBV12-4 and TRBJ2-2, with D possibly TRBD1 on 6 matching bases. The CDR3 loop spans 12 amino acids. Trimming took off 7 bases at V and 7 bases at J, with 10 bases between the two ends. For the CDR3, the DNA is TGTGCCAGCATGAGGGGGAACGGGGAGCTGTTTTTT. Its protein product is CASMRGNGELFF.

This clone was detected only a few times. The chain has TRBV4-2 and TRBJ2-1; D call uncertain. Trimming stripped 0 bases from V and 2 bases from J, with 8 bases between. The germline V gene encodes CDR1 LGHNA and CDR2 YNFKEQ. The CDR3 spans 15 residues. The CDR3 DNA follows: TGTGCCAGCAGCCAAGATAGAGGCACCTACAATGAGCAGTTCTTC. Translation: CASSQDRGTYNEQFF.

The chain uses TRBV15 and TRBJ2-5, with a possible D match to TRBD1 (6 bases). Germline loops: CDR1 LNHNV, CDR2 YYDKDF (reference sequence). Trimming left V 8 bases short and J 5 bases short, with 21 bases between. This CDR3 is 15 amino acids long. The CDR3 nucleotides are TGTGCCACCTCGTTTTCCTGGGGGCGCGGGGAGACCCAGTACTTC. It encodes CATSFSWGRGETQYF.